A selection of T cell receptor beta chains follows, all from one sample in a study of T-cell reconstitution after alpha-beta-depleted transplantation in children. TCRdb redid the calling of the PCR reads with MiXCR, one entry per CDR3 protein. The data show about 500,000 distinct CDR3 sequences, approximately 10% seen once. The specimen comprised PBMCs, mostly from graft donor cells, sampled 180 days after TCRalphabeta/CD19-depleted stem cell transplant. These receptors all stem from a female patient aged 2-9 years who had a stem cell transplant for aplastic anemia, so the T cells may come from the graft donor. Each CDR3 is given with its conserved first and last residue. A D gene is named only where the DNA matches it firmly. Clone size, where shown, is once, few, many, or a class for clones that have expanded.

v_gene,j_gene,d_gene,abundance,len,CDR3nt,CDR3aa
TRBV5-1,TRBJ1-2,NA,few,15,TGCGCCAGCAGCTTTTCCAGGGATCGTCGCTATGGCTACACCTTC,CASSFSRDRRYGYTF
TRBV7-1,TRBJ2-1,TRBD2,few,22,TGTGCCAGCAGCTCCTGGCACCTAAGGGGCCAGCGGGAGAAGGTATCCTACAATGAGCAGTTCTTC,CASSSWHLRGQREKVSYNEQFF
TRBV10-3,TRBJ2-1,NA,few,14,TGTGCCATCTCTCCGACGAGCTCCTACAATGAGCAGTTCTTC,CAISPTSSYNEQFF
TRBV7-2,TRBJ2-1,TRBD2,many,18,TGTGCCAGCAGCTTAAGCGGGGCGAGGCTAGCGGGAGGGCGGCAGCAGTTCTTC,CASSLSGARLAGGRQQFF
TRBV29-1,TRBJ2-2,NA,many,12,TGCAGCGTTGCAGGATACACCGGGGAGCTGTTTTTT,CSVAGYTGELFF
TRBV6-5,TRBJ2-3,TRBD2,NA,16,TGTGCCAGCAGTCAGGGACTAGCGGGTCGCGCAGATACGCAGTATTTT,CASSQGLAGRADTQYF
TRBV20-1,TRBJ2-7,TRBD2,once,14,TGCAGTGCGGATACTAGCGGGAGGAAGTACGAGCAGTACTTC,CSADTSGRKYEQYF
TRBV12-3/TRBV12-4,TRBJ2-7,TRBD2,few,16,TGTGCCAGCAGTTTAGAAACTAGCGGGCCCTCCTACGAGCAGTACTTC,CASSLETSGPSYEQYF
TRBV7-9,TRBJ1-5,NA,few,13,TGTGCCAGCAGCCCATACGGGGATCAGCCCCAGCATTTT,CASSPYGDQPQHF
TRBV20-1,TRBJ1-2,NA,few,13,TGCAGTGCTAGAGTCCGGGGGACGGGAGGCTACACCTTC,CSARVRGTGGYTF
TRBV5-5,TRBJ2-1,NA,few,18,TGTGCCAGCAGCGCGGACTTTACACTAAGGGTCGCCTACAATGAGCAGTTCTTC,CASSADFTLRVAYNEQFF
TRBV29-1,TRBJ2-5,NA,few,14,TGCAGCGTTGAACCTGGGGTACGTCAAGAGACCCAGTACTTC,CSVEPGVRQETQYF
TRBV12-3/TRBV12-4,TRBJ2-7,NA,many,13,TGTGCCAGCAGTTTGGGAGCGGCCTACGAGCAGTACTTC,CASSLGAAYEQYF
TRBV9,TRBJ2-1,TRBD2,NA,15,TGTGCCAGCAGCCCCAAAGCCGGGACTAGCAATGAGCAGTTCTTC,CASSPKAGTSNEQFF
TRBV4-3,TRBJ2-2,TRBD2,few,17,TGCGCCAGCAGCCAAGATGGGGCGGGAGAAGTTGCCGGGGAGCTGTTTTTT,CASSQDGAGEVAGELFF
TRBV7-9,TRBJ2-4,NA,NA,14,TGTGCCAGCAGCGGTGAGCGGGCCAAAAACATTCAGTACTTC,CASSGERAKNIQYF
TRBV7-6,TRBJ2-1,NA,NA,15,TGTGCCAGCAGCCCCGCGGTAGCGGTTTACAATGAGCAGTTCTTC,CASSPAVAVYNEQFF
TRBV10-3,TRBJ1-4,TRBD1,many,13,TGTGCCACCTGGACAGGGGCGGGTGAAAAACTGTTTTTT,CATWTGAGEKLFF
TRBV7-3,TRBJ2-1,NA,many,13,TGTGCCAGCAGCTTAACAGGGGTCGATGAGCAGTTCTTC,CASSLTGVDEQFF
TRBV4-2,TRBJ2-6,NA,NA,15,TGTGCCAGCAGCCAACCAGGCTCTGGGGCCAACGTCCTGACTTTC,CASSQPGSGANVLTF
TRBV30,TRBJ2-3,NA,NA,15,TGTGCCTGGAGCGAACTGGGCGGGGGCACAGATACGCAGTATTTT,CAWSELGGGTDTQYF
TRBV20-1,TRBJ1-6,NA,few,15,TGCAGTGCTAGAGATGACCAGGGTGTGTATTCACCCCTCCACTTT,CSARDDQGVYSPLHF
TRBV12-3/TRBV12-4,TRBJ2-5,NA,NA,16,TGTGCCAGCAGTCCCACCCTTTTGAACCGGCAAGAGACCCAGTACTTC,CASSPTLLNRQETQYF
TRBV24-1,TRBJ2-1,TRBD2,NA,14,TGTGCCACCGGGCACGCGTCGGGGGGAAATTTGCGGTTCTTC,CATGHASGGNLRFF
TRBV20-1,TRBJ2-2,TRBD2,few,15,TGCAGTGCTAGTGTAGCGGGAATGAACACCGGGGAGCTGTTTTTT,CSASVAGMNTGELFF
TRBV5-6,TRBJ1-6,NA,NA,13,TGTGCCAGCAGCCTGCAACTCCGTCCACCCCTCCACTTT,CASSLQLRPPLHF
TRBV11-2,TRBJ2-2,TRBD2,NA,17,TGTGCCAGCAGCGTTCGACTAGCGGGAGAGGTCACCGGGGAGCTGTTTTTT,CASSVRLAGEVTGELFF
TRBV9,TRBJ2-1,TRBD1,few,15,TGTGCCAGCAGCGATGGGGACAGGGGTCGCAATGAGCAGTTCTTC,CASSDGDRGRNEQFF
TRBV6-5,TRBJ2-1,TRBD2,few,17,TGTGCCAGCAGTTACGGGCTAGCGGAAGAAGCCTACAATGAGCAGTTCTTC,CASSYGLAEEAYNEQFF
TRBV11-1,TRBJ2-6,TRBD1,NA,20,TGTGCCAGCGGGGATCTCATCGTCGGGACAGGGGGCTCTGGGGCCAACGTCCTGACTTTT,CASGDLIVGTGGSGANVLTF
TRBV28,TRBJ2-6,NA,few,17,TGTGCCAGCAGGGGCGCGAGGTGGGATCCCGGGGCCAACGTCCTGACTTTC,CASRGARWDPGANVLTF
TRBV7-6,TRBJ2-3,TRBD2,few,16,TGTGCCAGCAGCTTAGTCCTAGCGGGAGAGGGAGATACGCAGTATTTT,CASSLVLAGEGDTQYF
TRBV20-1,TRBJ2-4,NA,many,13,TGCAGTGCTAGTTCCAGGAAGAAAAACATTCAGTACTTC,CSASSRKKNIQYF
TRBV6-5,TRBJ1-2,NA,NA,13,TGTGCCAGCAGTAACAGGGTACGAGGTGGCTACACCTTC,CASSNRVRGGYTF
TRBV29-1,TRBJ2-3,TRBD1,few,14,TGCAGCGTCGTGACAGGGGGCCGGGGAGATACGCAGTATTTT,CSVVTGGRGDTQYF
TRBV7-8,TRBJ2-4,NA,few,13,TGTGCCAGCAGCTTAAATGACCAAAACATTCAGTACTTC,CASSLNDQNIQYF
TRBV6-2/TRBV6-3,TRBJ2-1,TRBD2,few,18,TGTGCCAGCAGTTACGCACTAGCGGGAGGGTCAATAGACAATGAGCAGTTCTTC,CASSYALAGGSIDNEQFF
TRBV28,TRBJ2-5,TRBD1,many,14,TGTGCCAGCAGTGTCCGGGACAGGGGTGAGACCCAGTACTTC,CASSVRDRGETQYF
TRBV28,TRBJ2-1,TRBD2,few,20,TGTGCCAGCAGTTCCCCTCCCCTAGCGGGAATAGCCGTCTGGGCGAATGAGCAGTTCTTC,CASSSPPLAGIAVWANEQFF
TRBV6-1,TRBJ2-7,TRBD1,few,15,TGTGCCAGCAGCCCTACAGGGGCTTCACCCTACGAGCAGTACTTC,CASSPTGASPYEQYF
TRBV6-5,TRBJ2-1,TRBD1,many,15,TGTGCCAGCAGTTACGACAGGGGGCCTCGGAATGAGCAGTTCTTC,CASSYDRGPRNEQFF
TRBV4-3,TRBJ2-5,TRBD2,many,15,TGCGCCAGCAGCCAAGACTCCGGGACTAGAGAGACCCAGTACTTC,CASSQDSGTRETQYF
TRBV12-3/TRBV12-4,TRBJ1-1,NA,few,15,TGTGCCAGCAGTTTAACTGTCGTGAGGGGGACTGAAGCTTTCTTT,CASSLTVVRGTEAFF